This TCR beta chain comes out of a study of blood T cell repertoires in COVID-19. This CDR3 is 16 amino acids long. The J segment lost 5 bases and the V segment lost 5 bases, leaving 11 bases of the junction unmatched. Germline V CDR1 and CDR2: LNHDA, SQIVND (reference sequence). As originally analysed: Amplification of reference gene primers provided the estimated nucleated cell counts. This table comes from immunoSEQ multiplex PCR, and its TCRdb copy is limited to in-frame clones, with some not included. V, J and clone size reflect that table, while D and trimming were determined from the DNA. The sample comprises 160,000 or so clones, around 79% of which are singletons, and around 8.1% rests with the top ten.

The V gene is TRBV19, the J gene TRBJ1-5; 8 bases are a match to TRBD1. The source material was peripheral blood. This sequence was found in a woman in her fifties or sixties with COVID-19, enrolled during active disease. The CDR3 loop reads CASSLDRVNLYQPQHF. The DNA for the CDR3 is TGTGCCAGTAGTCTGGACAGGGTCAATCTCTATCAGCCCCAGCATTTT.